This T cell receptor beta chain was identified in a study of neurological immune-mediated disorders. Germline CDR1 MNHNY, CDR2 SVGAGI (reference sequence). The germline V and J ends were trimmed by 6 bases and 4 bases, with 15 bases remaining between them. This CDR3 has 14 residues. Findings of the study overall: Subjects shared no identical expanded-clone CDR3 amino acid sequences, suggesting private TCR-beta repertoires in all groups. The study found the most TCR clonal expansion in HTLV-1-associated myelopathy and the least in multiple sclerosis, below healthy controls.

The authors produced cDNA by 5'RACE using 10-nucleotide random UMIs. In each sequencing run, over 180 million TCR-beta sequences were generated from 15-18 subjects. TCRdb re-derived calls from the 5' RACE reads in MiXCR, one entry per CDR3 protein. The table lists more than 40,000 distinct CDR3 sequences, around 3.3% of them singletons. This clonotype was observed many times. Its specificity is unknown. The receptor was isolated from a woman in her forties or fifties with multiple sclerosis. The rearrangement uses TRBV6-6 and TRBJ2-5; either TRBD1 or TRBD2 may supply D (5 bases each). Sequencing used PBMCs. The chain's CDR3 is CASSYLGDGETQYF. The CDR3 nucleotides are TGTGCCAGCAGCTATTTGGGGGACGGAGAGACCCAGTACTTC.